A single sample is the source of the 12 T cell receptor beta chains below, sequenced in a study of molecular identifiers for immune sequencing clone quantification. TCRdb used MiXCR to reprocess the PCR reads, holding one entry per CDR3 protein. The sample holds some 580,000 distinct CDR3 sequences, over 25% seen once. The sequenced material came from naive CD8+ T cells from blood, with Jurkat cell RNA spiked in. Subset reported: FACS-sorted CD8+CD4-CCR7+CD45RA+ naive T cells. The receptors shown here come from a human donor in good health. Some libraries in this study had Jurkat cell RNA spiked in.

For this clonotype: This sequence may be a read error, since a much larger clone differs from it by one base. The rearrangement joins TRBV4-3 to TRBJ2-7, with D perhaps matching TRBD1 or TRBD2 (6 bases each). CDR3 size: 15 residues. Per germline, CDR1 LGHNA and CDR2 YSLEER. Deletions cut 0 bases from V and 4 bases from J, with 13 bases between. This chain's CDR3 is CASSQDPWGAYEQYF. In DNA form, the CDR3 reads TGCGCCAGCAGCCAAGATCCTTGGGGGGCTTACGAGCAGTACTTC.

Only a few counts were recorded for this clonotype. Given a much more abundant clone one base away, this may be a read error. The V call is TRBV7-9, the J call TRBJ2-7; 9 bases are a match to TRBD1. The length of the CDR3 is 15 residues. Germline V CDR1 and CDR2: SEHNR, FQNEAQ (reference sequence). The trim removed 8 bases at V and 4 bases at J, leaving 12 bases unmatched. CDR3 nucleotides: TGTGCCAGCGGCCCTGGGACAGGGATTACGTACGAGCAGTACTTC. Encoded protein: CASGPGTGITYEQYF.

This clonotype turned up a few times. The chain employs TRBV12-3 or TRBV12-4 and TRBJ1-2; D might be TRBD1 (6 bases). Between the trimmed V and J ends, which lost 10 bases and 4 bases, there was a span of 16 bases. The CDR3 runs 13 residues. CDR3 amino acids: CATGAPDPYGYTF. CDR3 coding DNA: TGTGCCACGGGGGCGCCCGACCCCTATGGCTACACCTTC.

The rearrangement uses TRBV6-2 or TRBV6-3 and TRBJ2-5; possibly TRBD1 or TRBD2 for D (5 bases each). The CDR3 consists of 17 residues. From germline, CDR1 is MNHEY and CDR2 SVGEGT. Trimming pared 0 bases from V and 1 base from J, leaving 15 bases between. The CDR3 loop is CASSYSLPRDPQETQYF. For the CDR3, the DNA is TGTGCCAGCAGTTACTCGCTTCCAAGGGACCCCCAAGAGACCCAGTACTTC.

V gene TRBV19 combines with J gene TRBJ1-5; weak D call: TRBD1 (6 bases). V was trimmed by 1 base and J by 1 base, leaving 8 bases between them. Germline V gene lookup returns CDR1 LNHDA and CDR2 SQIVND (reference sequence). The CDR3 covers 15 residues. CDR3 nucleotide sequence: TGTGCCAGTAGTATAGGACAGGCGAGCAATCAGCCCCAGCATTTT. As protein: CASSIGQASNQPQHF.

The chain is built from TRBV6-2 or TRBV6-3 and TRBJ2-7; TRBD1 is a possible D gene (6 bases). The V gene lost 6 bases and the J gene lost 2 bases, with 11 bases spanning the gap. CDR3 length: 13 residues. Germline lookup yields CDR1 MNHEY and CDR2 SVGEGT. CDR3 region: CASSDRPPYEQYF. The CDR3 DNA reads TGTGCCAGCAGCGACAGGCCGCCCTACGAGCAGTACTTC.

This chain uses TRBV27 with TRBJ2-7, with 8 bases matching TRBD1. Trimming took 4 bases from V and 5 from J; bases not matched to a gene: 10. CDR1 and CDR2 from the germline V gene are MNHEY and SMNVEV (reference sequence). CDR3 length: 15 residues. CDR3 region: CASSSQGESIDEQYF. The CDR3 DNA reads TGTGCCAGCAGTTCACAGGGGGAAAGTATCGACGAGCAGTACTTC.

Ten or more counts support this clonotype. The chain has TRBV7-2 and TRBJ2-3, with D possibly TRBD1 on 5 matching bases. Trimming removed 5 bases at V and 1 base at J, with 13 bases between. CDR3 size: 15 residues. Germline CDR1 SGHTA, CDR2 FQGNSA. CDR3: CASSDMGPGTDTQYF. Here the CDR3 DNA reads TGTGCCAGCAGCGACATGGGGCCGGGCACAGATACGCAGTATTTT.

The rearrangement joins TRBV12-3 or TRBV12-4 to TRBJ2-1; D not resolved. The CDR3 is made up of 13 amino acids. V was clipped by 3 bases and J by 7 bases, with 10 bases between them. CDR3 DNA: TGTGCCAGCAGTTTGGCCAGGTGGAATGAGCAGTTCTTC. This translates into CASSLARWNEQFF.

About this clonotype: Since the CDR3 does not end with the conserved phenylalanine or tryptophan, this likely comes from a read error. The limits of the CDR3 on the DNA are not certain, so only TCRdb's listed CDR3 is given. The gene calls are TRBV2 and TRBJ1-1. The germline V gene has CDR1 SNHLY and CDR2 FYNNEI. The CDR3 adds up to 11 amino acids, both ends counted. The CDR3 sequence: CASTLGDSERY.

This clonotype was picked up a small number of times. This chain links TRBV6-2 or TRBV6-3 with TRBJ2-1; D ambiguous. Per germline, CDR1 MNHEY and CDR2 SVGEGT. The CDR3 is 12 amino acids. Between the trimmed V and J ends, which lost 7 bases and 4 bases, there was a span of 8 bases. As DNA, the CDR3 is TGTGCCAGCACTCAGAGTTACAATGAGCAGTTCTTC. Amino acids: CASTQSYNEQFF.

The chain recombines TRBV7-2 with TRBJ2-7; TRBD1 or TRBD2 may be the D gene (5 bases each). The CDR3 runs 15 residues. Trimming cost V 7 bases and J 1 base, with 17 bases left between them. Germline V gives CDR1 SGHTA, CDR2 FQGNSA. CDR3 in amino acids: CASNPGPLISYEQYF. CDR3 nucleotide sequence: TGTGCCAGCAACCCGGGACCGCTGATATCCTACGAGCAGTACTTC.